This T cell receptor (beta chain) was documented in a study of breast tumors, draining lymph nodes, adjacent tissues. The lymph nodes were axillary draining lymph nodes from breast cancer patients. MiXCR, applied by TCRdb to the multiplex PCR reads, yields one record per CDR3 protein. The sample records under 250,000 distinct CDR3 sequences, roughly 32% being singletons. The length of the CDR3 is 16 residues. CDR1 and CDR2 (germline): SGHVS, FQNEAQ. V lost 0 bases to trimming and J lost 6 bases; unmatched junction nucleotides: 8. The sequence came from a female donor with breast cancer. Some clones in this sample may be carry-over from other donors' samples. Material for sequencing was axillary lymph node tissue. The chain employs TRBV7-8 and TRBJ2-1; 7 bases are a match to TRBD2. CDR3 amino acids: CASSLAAGVQGNEQFF. CDR3 nucleotide sequence: TGTGCCAGCAGCTTAGCGGCGGGGGTCCAGGGCAATGAGCAGTTCTTC.